This TCR beta chain stems from a study of blood T cell repertoires in COVID-19. Background on the study: Sites in the United States, Italy and Spain provided acute and convalescent COVID-19 samples. T cells, B-cell-depleted T cells, or PBMCs supplied cDNA or gDNA.

Germline V gene data show CDR1 as SGHNT and CDR2 as YENEEA. This CDR3 comprises 12 residues. V lost 8 bases and J 4 bases, leaving 11 bases between the germline ends. Authors' methods: Cell counts per sample came from amplifying reference gene primers. Clones were read by immunoSEQ multiplex PCR, and TCRdb kept only the in-frame ones, dropping some. The V and J calls and clone size are taken from that table; D and trimming were inferred from the DNA. This sample has tens of thousands of clones; around 83% occur once, and the top ten carry 25%. Sequenced sample: peripheral blood. The V and J genes are TRBV11-3 and TRBJ2-5, with D possibly matching TRBD1 (6 bases). The sequence was obtained from a man between 65 and 79 years old with active COVID-19. CDR3 protein: CASQGKGETQYF. The CDR3 DNA follows: TGTGCCAGCCAGGGGAAGGGAGAGACCCAGTACTTC.